The 22 T cell receptor beta chains below all came from one sample that was sequenced in a study of beta chain features in type 1 diabetes. Expressed TCRB transcripts were sequenced because the entire RNA isolate underwent reverse transcription. Assay: immunoSEQ multiplex PCR; the TCRdb copy retains only in-frame clones and omits some. The table records approximately 140,000 clones, less than 9% of them present only once. Input material: central memory CD4+ T cells from blood. Receptors originate from a woman in her twenties or thirties in good health.

The chain joins TRBV5-6 to TRBJ1-1, with a tentative D call TRBD1 (6 bases). The CDR3 runs 13 residues. Germline values: CDR1 SGHDT, CDR2 YYEEEE. The V end was cut by 6 bases, the J end by 3 bases, with 12 bases between. The CDR3 region has the DNA TGTGCCAGCATCGAAACAGGGTACACTGAAGCTTTCTTT. It is translated as CASIETGYTEAFF. Filled out from reference TRBV5-6 and TRBJ1-1, the complete variable domain reads DAGVTQSPTHLIKTRGQQVTLRCSPKSGHDTVSWYQQALGQGPQFIFQYYEEEERQRGNFPDRFSGHQFPNYSSELNVNALLLGDSALYLCASIETGYTEAFFGQGTRLTVV.

This clone has only a few counts. V and J are TRBV18 and TRBJ1-1, with D maybe TRBD1 (6 bases). Trimming left V 8 bases short and J 1 base short, with 14 bases between. The CDR3 covers 14 residues. Germline-derived CDR1 and CDR2 are KGHSH and LQKENI. In DNA, the CDR3 is TGTGCCAGCCACAGGGATTGGGGGAACACTGAAGCTTTCTTT. This codes for CASHRDWGNTEAFF. The full variable domain, in which reference TRBV18 and TRBJ1-1 provide the parts outside the CDR3, is NAGVMQNPRHLVRRRGQEARLRCSPMKGHSHVYWYRQLPEEGLKFMVYLQKENIIDESGMPKERFSAEFPKEGPSILRIQQVVRGDSAAYFCASHRDWGNTEAFFGQGTRLTVV.

This clone showed up just a few times. The chain links TRBV28 to TRBJ1-5; possibly TRBD1 for D (5 bases). The CDR3 is made up of 14 amino acids. Germline loops: CDR1 MDHEN, CDR2 SYDVKM. V dropped 0 bases and J dropped 6 bases, with 9 bases sitting between them. The CDR3 sequence: CASSLWGRGQPQHF. The CDR3 DNA is TGTGCCAGCAGTTTATGGGGGCGCGGTCAGCCCCAGCATTTT.

The V and J genes are TRBV11-3 and TRBJ2-1; possibly TRBD2 for D (5 bases). Germline CDR1 and CDR2: SGHNT and YENEEA. The CDR3 contains 11 residues. V lost 5 bases, J lost 7 bases, and 6 bases lay in between. The CDR3 nucleotides read TGTGCCAGCAGCCGCGGGAATGAGCAGTTCTTC. It specifies CASSRGNEQFF.

This clone was seen repeatedly, ten times or more. The chain is built from TRBV28 and TRBJ1-5, with a weak D call TRBD1 (6 bases). Trimming left V 9 bases short and J 10 bases short, with 16 bases between. The CDR3 has 12 amino acids. Germline V gene sequence: CDR1 MDHEN, CDR2 SYDVKM. The CDR3 bases are TGTGCCAGTTACAGGGTGGGTACTCCCCAGCATTTT. Protein sequence: CASYRVGTPQHF.

The chain uses TRBV5-4 and TRBJ2-7; the D gene is possibly TRBD1 (5 bases). This CDR3 is built from 13 residues. V was cut by 3 bases and J by 7 bases, with 14 bases left in between. Germline V lookup: CDR1 SGHNT, CDR2 YYREEE (reference sequence). As DNA, the CDR3 is TGTGCCAGCAGCTCCAGGGAAACGGAGGAGCAGTACTTC. Amino acids: CASSSRETEEQYF. The full variable domain, in which reference TRBV5-4 and TRBJ2-7 provide the parts outside the CDR3, is ETGVTQSPTHLIKTRGQQVTLRCSSQSGHNTVSWYQQALGQGPQFIFQYYREEENGRGNFPPRFSGLQFPNYSSELNVNALELDDSALYLCASSSRETEEQYFGPGTRLTVT.

In this sample, this clone turned up a few times. This sequence joins TRBV18 and TRBJ2-2, with TRBD2 matching over 12 bases. Germline V CDR1 and CDR2: KGHSH, LQKENI. The CDR3 is made up of 17 amino acids. Trimming cost V 0 bases and J 5 bases; bases outside gene matches: 4. CDR3 sequence: CASSPPVTSGSTGELFF. DNA for the CDR3: TGTGCCAGCTCACCACCGGTGACTAGCGGGAGTACCGGGGAGCTGTTTTTT.

This clone occurred a few times. The rearrangement links TRBV6-6 to TRBJ2-6; D ambiguous. The germline V and J ends were trimmed by 2 bases and 0 bases, with 8 bases remaining between them. From germline, CDR1 is MNHNY and CDR2 SVGAGI (reference sequence). CDR3 length: 16 residues. CDR3 loop: CASSYPAFSGANVLTF. DNA of the CDR3: TGTGCCAGCAGTTACCCCGCGTTCTCTGGGGCCAACGTCCTGACTTTC.

Ten or more counts support this clone. Other DNA sequences in this specimen translate into the identical CDR3. CDR3 region: CASSLRDNQPQHF. CDR3 DNA: TGTGCCAGCAGCTTGAGGGACAATCAGCCCCAGCATTTT. The chain is built from TRBV7-9 and TRBJ1-5; D is undetermined. CDR3 size: 13 residues. Trimming shortened V by 3 bases and J by 3 bases, and 6 bases separated the two germline ends. CDR1 is SEHNR, CDR2 FQNEAQ, per germline (reference sequence). Variable domain in full (rest from reference TRBV7-9 and TRBJ1-5): DTGVSQNPRHKITKRGQNVTFRCDPISEHNRLYWYRQTLGQGPEFLTYFQNEAQLEKSRLLSDRFSAERPKGSFSTLEIQRTEQGDSAMYLCASSLRDNQPQHFGDGTRLSIL.

The sample holds many counts of this clone. This chain joins TRBV5-6 and TRBJ1-2; TRBD1 matches 8 bases. The germline gives CDR1 SGHDT, CDR2 YYEEEE. The CDR3 has 14 amino acids. Losses at the gene ends were 2 bases for V and 4 bases for J; bases not matched to a gene: 4. CDR3 region: CASSLTGTGYGYTF. The CDR3 nucleotides read TGTGCCAGCAGCTTAACAGGGACAGGCTATGGCTACACCTTC. Full variable domain (rest looked up from reference TRBV5-6 and TRBJ1-2): DAGVTQSPTHLIKTRGQQVTLRCSPKSGHDTVSWYQQALGQGPQFIFQYYEEEERQRGNFPDRFSGHQFPNYSSELNVNALLLGDSALYLCASSLTGTGYGYTFGSGTRLTVV.

The chain carries TRBV18 and TRBJ2-3; TRBD2 matches at 9 bases. J gave up 2 bases and V 3 bases, and 3 bases lay outside the gene matches. Germline CDR1 is KGHSH and CDR2 is LQKENI. This CDR3 contains 15 residues. CDR3 residues: CASSPTSGDTDTQYF. DNA for the CDR3: TGTGCCAGCTCACCGACTAGCGGAGACACAGATACGCAGTATTTT.

The chain joins TRBV28 to TRBJ2-7, with 10 bases fitting TRBD2. V lost 6 bases to trimming and J lost 12 bases; unmatched junction nucleotides: 5. The CDR3 contains 11 residues. Per the germline V gene, CDR1 is MDHEN and CDR2 is SYDVKM. CDR3 sequence (DNA): TGTGCCAGCAGCACTAGCGGGACCGCGTACTTC. This sequence encodes CASSTSGTAYF.

The V and J genes are TRBV5-1 and TRBJ2-1, with 9 bases aligning to TRBD2. Germline V gene data show CDR1 as SGHRS and CDR2 as YFSETQ. The CDR3 totals 17 residues. V dropped 4 bases and J dropped 4; count of bases not matched to a gene: 12. The CDR3 nucleotides are TGCGCCAGCAGCCCTAGGCCATTAGCGGGAGAGTACAATGAGCAGTTCTTC. Translated: CASSPRPLAGEYNEQFF.

This clone was found many times. The chain links TRBV4-3 to TRBJ2-5; maybe TRBD1 (6 bases). The germline CDR1 and CDR2 sequences are LGHNA and YSLEER. CDR3 length: 14 residues. V gave up 0 bases and J gave up 5 bases, with 10 bases separating them. CDR3 bases: TGCGCCAGCAGCCAAGATTACAGGGCTGAGACCCAGTACTTC. This translates into CASSQDYRAETQYF.

The chain carries TRBV14 and TRBJ2-3; 9 nucleotides align to TRBD1. Germline lookup yields CDR1 SGHDN and CDR2 FVKESK. The CDR3 has 15 amino acids. The V and J ends lost 2 bases and 3 bases, in that order; junction bases with no gene match: 3. The chain's CDR3 is CASSQLTGGTDTQYF. In DNA form, the CDR3 reads TGTGCCAGCAGCCAACTGACAGGGGGAACAGATACGCAGTATTTT. Complete variable domain (other parts from reference TRBV14 and TRBJ2-3): EAGVTQFPSHSVIEKGQTVTLRCDPISGHDNLYWYRRVMGKEIKFLLHFVKESKQDESGMPNNRFLAERTGGTYSTLKVQPAELEDSGVYFCASSQLTGGTDTQYFGPGTRLTVL.

The chain is built from TRBV7-2 and TRBJ2-6; D is possibly TRBD1 (5 bases). V lost 5 bases to trimming and J lost 1 base, with 9 bases between them. The CDR3 is 15 residues long. CDR1 is SGHTA and CDR2 is FQGNSA in the germline V gene. The CDR3: CASSQQESGANVLTF. The CDR3 DNA sequence: TGTGCCAGCAGCCAACAGGAGTCTGGGGCCAACGTCCTGACTTTC.

In this sample, this clone turned up many times. The chain links TRBV7-6 to TRBJ2-1; D is perhaps TRBD1 (6 bases). V gave up 0 bases and J gave up 1 base, with 10 bases separating them. Germline V gene sequence: CDR1 SGHVS, CDR2 FNYEAQ. This CDR3 comprises 16 residues. The chain's CDR3 is CASSLADSSSYNEQFF. In nucleotides, the CDR3 is TGTGCCAGCAGCTTAGCGGACAGCTCTTCCTACAATGAGCAGTTCTTC.

This clone was seen more than once but under ten times. The gene calls are TRBV30 and TRBJ2-3; D is possibly TRBD1 (6 bases). Germline V CDR1 and CDR2: GTSNPN, SVGIG (reference sequence). This CDR3 region has 12 residues. The CDR3 is CVVQGLTDTQYF. As DNA, the CDR3 is TGTGTCGTACAGGGTCTTACAGATACGCAGTATTTT.

The J gene is TRBJ2-5, the V gene TRBV18; D call uncertain. Trimming took 3 bases from V and 5 from J, leaving 10 bases between them. This CDR3 spans 13 amino acids. CDR1 and CDR2 (germline): KGHSH, LQKENI. As DNA, the CDR3 is TGTGCCAGCTCACCGTACGCCGGGGAGACCCAGTACTTC. It encodes CASSPYAGETQYF.

This rearrangement joins TRBV5-1 to TRBJ1-4; D call uncertain. Per germline, CDR1 SGHRS and CDR2 YFSETQ. The germline V and J ends were trimmed by 4 bases and 4 bases, with 8 bases remaining between them. There are 13 residues in the CDR3. The CDR3 nucleotides are TGCGCCAGCAGCGCGGTACATAATGAAAAACTGTTTTTT. It codes for CASSAVHNEKLFF.

Points on this clone: The limits of the CDR3 on the DNA are not certain, so only TCRdb's listed CDR3 is given. J is TRBJ2-3 and V is TRBV27; the D call TRBD1 from the table was never checked on the DNA. Germline V gives CDR1 MNHEY, CDR2 SMNVEV (reference sequence). The CDR3 spans 18 amino acids, including both terminal residues. The CDR3 protein is CASSSSGEGAYSTDTQYF.

This clone has just a few counts. Mismatch with germline at one junction end may stem from a read error. V usage is TRBV7-7 and J usage is TRBJ2-5, with D tentatively TRBD2 (6 bases). CDR1 and CDR2 (germline): SSHAT, FNYEAQ (reference sequence). The CDR3 has 14 residues. The CDR3 reads CASSLSGSLETQYF. CDR3 in DNA: TGTGCTAGCAGCTTATCCGGGAGTCTGGAGACCCAGTACTTC.